This T cell receptor (beta chain) comes out of a study of blood T cell repertoires in COVID-19. Overall study context: Acute and convalescent COVID-19 specimens originated in the United States, Italy and Spain. PBMCs, B-cell-depleted T cells, or T cells provided the cDNA or gDNA that made up the material.

Participants reported their clinical history, and cohort assignment relied on those reports. Measured with immunoSEQ multiplex PCR; TCRdb has only the in-frame clones, and not every one. The table shows 250,000 to 300,000 clones, with approximately 91% occurring only once. Sequenced sample: PBMCs or T cells enriched from blood (not recorded which). The clonotype was recovered from a woman in her thirties or forties with acute COVID-19.

CDR3 in DNA: TGTGCCAGTAGTATCGTTGGTAAAGCCCACTCTGGAAACACCATATATTTT. It is translated as CASSIVGKAHSGNTIYF. V usage is TRBV19 and J usage is TRBJ1-3; D unclear. The CDR3 has 17 amino acids. Looked up from germline, CDR1 is LNHDA and CDR2 is SQIVND (reference sequence). The ends were cut back, 3 bases at V and 0 bases at J, with 15 bases in the middle.